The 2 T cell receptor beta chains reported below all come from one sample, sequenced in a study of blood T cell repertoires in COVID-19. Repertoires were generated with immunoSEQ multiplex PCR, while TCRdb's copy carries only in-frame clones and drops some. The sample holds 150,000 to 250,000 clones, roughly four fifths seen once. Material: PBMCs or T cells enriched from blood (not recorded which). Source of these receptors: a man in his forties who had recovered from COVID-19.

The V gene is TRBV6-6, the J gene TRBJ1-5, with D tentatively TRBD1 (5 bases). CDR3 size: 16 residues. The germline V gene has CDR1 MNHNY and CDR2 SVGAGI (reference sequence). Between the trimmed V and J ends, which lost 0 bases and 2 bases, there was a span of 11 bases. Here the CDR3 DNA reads TGTGCCAGCAGTTACTCAGGGGCGAAAGGCAATCAGCCCCAGCATTTT. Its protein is CASSYSGAKGNQPQHF.

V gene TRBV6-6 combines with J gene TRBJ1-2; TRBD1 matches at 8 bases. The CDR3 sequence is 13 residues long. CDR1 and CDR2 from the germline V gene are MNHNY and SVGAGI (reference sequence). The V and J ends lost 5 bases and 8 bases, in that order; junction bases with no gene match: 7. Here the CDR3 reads CASSPPGGVGYTF. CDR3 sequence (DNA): TGTGCCAGCAGTCCCCCAGGGGGCGTCGGCTACACCTTC.